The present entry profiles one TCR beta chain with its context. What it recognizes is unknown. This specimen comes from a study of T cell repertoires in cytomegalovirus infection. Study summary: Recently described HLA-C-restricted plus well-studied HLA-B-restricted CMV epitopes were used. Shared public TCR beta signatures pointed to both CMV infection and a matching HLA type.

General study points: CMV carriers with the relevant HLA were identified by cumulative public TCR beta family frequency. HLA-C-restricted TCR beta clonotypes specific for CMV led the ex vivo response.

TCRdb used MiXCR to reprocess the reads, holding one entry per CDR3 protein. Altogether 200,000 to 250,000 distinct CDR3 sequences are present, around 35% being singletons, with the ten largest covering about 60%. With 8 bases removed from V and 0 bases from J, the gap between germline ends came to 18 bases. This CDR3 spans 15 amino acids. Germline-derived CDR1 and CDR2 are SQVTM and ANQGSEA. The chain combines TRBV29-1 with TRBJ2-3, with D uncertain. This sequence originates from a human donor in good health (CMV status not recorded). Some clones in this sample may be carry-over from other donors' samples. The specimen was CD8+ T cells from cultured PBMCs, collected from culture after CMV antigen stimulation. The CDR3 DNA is TGCAGCTCCAAGCCGTCCCGGCGGAGCACAGATACGCAGTATTTT. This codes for CSSKPSRRSTDTQYF.